This T cell receptor (beta chain) was documented in a study of T cell changes during pregnancy in multiple sclerosis. The CDR3 is 13 residues long. The germline V and J ends were trimmed by 9 bases and 4 bases, with 13 bases remaining between them. CDR1 SNHLY and CDR2 FYNNEI come from the germline V gene. Profiling relied on immunoSEQ multiplex PCR, and the TCRdb table lists in-frame clones only, not all of them. The table lists 64,000 or so clones, 96% of them singletons, with approximately 2.3% in the top ten. The sequencing used CD8+ T cells from peripheral blood mononuclear cells, collected after pregnancy. The rearrangement joins TRBV2 to TRBJ2-1; TRBD2 is a possible D gene (6 bases). The sequence derives from a female donor with multiple sclerosis, enrolled in a pregnancy study. CDR3 loop: CASLGSGYNEQFF. CDR3 coding DNA: TGTGCCAGTCTCGGGAGCGGTTACAATGAGCAGTTCTTC.